The 31 T cell receptor beta chains listed next were all sequenced from one sample in a study of T cells in localized non-small cell lung cancer. Clones were sequenced by immunoSEQ multiplex PCR, and TCRdb holds only the in-frame ones, with some missing. The sample lists approximately 11,000 clones; less than 30% were seen once. The input for sequencing was lung tumor tissue, taken before any cancer treatment. The receptor set was obtained from a man aged 40 to 75 with stage I lung adenocarcinoma.

J is TRBJ2-7 and V is TRBV6-8; D not certain. With 4 bases removed from V and 3 bases from J, the gap between germline ends came to 19 bases. The CDR3 consists of 16 residues. Germline V CDR1 and CDR2: MNHGY, SAAAGT. The CDR3 sequence: CASSSALGQVIYEQYF. CDR3 nucleotides: TGTGCCAGCAGTTCTGCGTTAGGGCAGGTGATCTACGAGCAGTACTTC.

This clone was seen a few times. The chain carries TRBV10-3 and TRBJ1-5; D is unclear. The CDR3 loop spans 13 amino acids. V gave up 2 bases and J gave up 6 bases, with 8 bases separating them. CDR1 and CDR2 (germline): ENHRY, SYGVKD. The chain's CDR3 is CAISETYSQPQHF. In nucleotides, the CDR3 is TGTGCCATCAGTGAGACCTATAGTCAGCCCCAGCATTTT.

This clone was picked up a small number of times. The chain recombines TRBV30 with TRBJ1-6; D unresolved. The V and J ends lost 1 base and 8 bases respectively, with 9 bases between them. CDR1 is GTSNPN and CDR2 is SVGIG in the germline V gene (reference sequence). There are 13 residues in the CDR3. The CDR3 reads CAWSGGVDSPLHF. CDR3 sequence (DNA): TGTGCCTGGAGTGGGGGAGTAGATTCACCCCTCCACTTT.

CDR3 bases: TGCAGCGTCGAGGGGCAGCTAACCACATTTTCAGATACGCAGTATTTT. It is translated as CSVEGQLTTFSDTQYF. The genes are TRBV29-1 and TRBJ2-3, with D tentatively TRBD1 or TRBD2 (5 bases each). There are 16 residues in the CDR3. V was clipped by 6 bases and J by 4 bases, with 23 bases between them. The germline gives CDR1 SQVTM, CDR2 ANQGSEA.

This clone occurred a few times. The DNA of the CDR3 is TGTGCCAGTACCCGGGGACCGGATACGCAGTATTTT. It is translated as CASTRGPDTQYF. The chain recombines TRBV19 with TRBJ2-3, with D perhaps TRBD1 or TRBD2 (5 bases each). CDR3 length: 12 residues. Trimming shortened V by 7 bases and J by 6 bases, and 11 bases separated the two germline ends. Germline V CDR1 and CDR2: LNHDA, SQIVND (reference sequence). The full variable domain, in which reference TRBV19 and TRBJ2-3 provide the parts outside the CDR3, is DGGITQSPKYLFRKEGQNVTLSCEQNLNHDAMYWYRQDPGQGLRLIYYSQIVNDFQKGDIAEGYSVSREKKESFPLTVTSAQKNPTAFYLCASTRGPDTQYFGPGTRLTVL.

This clone appeared a few times. The rearrangement joins TRBV11-3 to TRBJ2-4; TRBD1 aligns across 9 bases. This CDR3 is built from 17 residues. Looked up from germline, CDR1 is SGHNT and CDR2 is YENEEA. V dropped 7 bases and J dropped 1; count of bases not matched to a gene: 11. The DNA for the CDR3 is TGTGCCAGCAATTCTCGGACAGGGGAGGAGGCCAAAAACATTCAGTACTTC. It yields the protein CASNSRTGEEAKNIQYF. Combining the CDR3 with reference TRBV11-3 and TRBJ2-4 gives the whole variable domain EAGVVQSPRYKIIEKKQPVAFWCNPISGHNTLYWYLQNLGQGPELLIRYENEEAVDDSQLPKDRFSAERLKGVDSTLKIQPAELGDSAVYLCASNSRTGEEAKNIQYFGAGTRLSVL.

This clone was seen a few times. Here the CDR3 DNA reads TGTGCCAGCGGGAACAGGGGTCACACTGAAGCTTTCTTT. This sequence encodes CASGNRGHTEAFF. This chain links TRBV7-2 with TRBJ1-1; 7 bases map to TRBD1. Per the germline V gene, CDR1 is SGHTA and CDR2 is FQGNSA. The CDR3 spans 13 residues. The V and J ends lost 8 bases and 3 bases, in that order; junction bases with no gene match: 6. Full variable domain (missing parts from reference TRBV7-2 and TRBJ1-1): GAGVSQSPSNKVTEKGKDVELRCDPISGHTALYWYRQSLGQGLEFLIYFQGNSAPDKSGLPSDRFSAERTGGSVSTLTIQRTQQEDSAVYLCASGNRGHTEAFFGQGTRLTVV.

This clone was recorded a few times. V and J are TRBV6-8 and TRBJ1-1; no clear D. Trimming stripped 2 bases from V and 4 bases from J, with 11 bases between. This CDR3 has 14 residues. In germline, CDR1 is MNHGY, CDR2 SAAAGT. CDR3 bases: TGTGCCAGCAGTTACCTCAGGAGGGTCACTGAAGCTTTCTTT. Translation gives CASSYLRRVTEAFF.

CDR3 nucleotide sequence: TGTGCCAGTATGGGAAGGGGTACGAACGAGCAGTACTTC. This translates into CASMGRGTNEQYF. The chain joins TRBV19 to TRBJ2-7, with a weak D call TRBD1 (5 bases). The CDR3 totals 13 residues. V dropped 7 bases and J dropped 5 bases, with 15 bases sitting between them. Germline V lookup: CDR1 LNHDA, CDR2 SQIVND (reference sequence).

This clone was seen more than once but under ten times. The chain recombines TRBV11-3 with TRBJ1-1, with D uncertain. The CDR3 length is 15 residues. V was trimmed by 2 bases and J by 1 base, leaving 11 bases between them. The germline V gene encodes CDR1 SGHNT and CDR2 YENEEA. The CDR3: CASSLSRASNTEAFF. For the CDR3, the DNA is TGTGCCAGCAGCTTAAGCCGGGCCTCGAACACTGAAGCTTTCTTT.

The chain carries TRBV5-1 and TRBJ2-7, with TRBD1 identical over 8 bases. The V segment lost 0 bases and the J segment 3 bases; nucleotides outside the gene matches: 8. The CDR3 consists of 16 residues. CDR1 and CDR2 (germline): SGHRS, YFSETQ. The CDR3 sequence: CASSLASGQGLYEQYF. For the CDR3, the DNA is TGCGCCAGCAGCTTGGCTTCAGGACAGGGCCTCTACGAGCAGTACTTC.

The CDR3 DNA is TGTGCCACCAGCATCCCGGGGGGTCGGCCTCTCTACAATGAGCAGTTCTTC. It translates to CATSIPGGRPLYNEQFF. The genes are TRBV15 and TRBJ2-1, with 7 bases identical to TRBD2. V lost 4 bases and J lost 3; bases outside the gene matches: 12. The CDR3 is 17 residues long. Germline V gene lookup returns CDR1 LNHNV and CDR2 YYDKDF (reference sequence).

This chain uses TRBV12-5 with TRBJ1-4; TRBD1 might be the D (5 bases). In germline, CDR1 is LGHNT, CDR2 FRNRAP. The CDR3 covers 13 residues. The CDR3 loop reads CASRGNSNEKLFF. CDR3 DNA: TGTGCCAGCCGGGGGAACTCTAATGAAAAACTGTTTTTT.

This clone was observed a handful of times. The chain recombines TRBV6-8 with TRBJ2-5; 8 bases agree with TRBD2. CDR1 and CDR2 from the germline V gene are MNHGY and SAAAGT. This CDR3 contains 15 residues. The junction had 7 bases not matched to a gene; V was cut back by 6 bases and J by 1 base. The CDR3 DNA reads TGTGCCAGCAGGAGGGGACTAGAAATCCAAGAGACCCAGTACTTC. Protein sequence: CASRRGLEIQETQYF.

The CDR3 DNA reads TGCGCCAGCAGCTTGGGGCACACGGAAGAAAAACTGTTTTTT. It encodes CASSLGHTEEKLFF. This sequence joins TRBV5-1 and TRBJ1-4; D ambiguous. Germline V gives CDR1 SGHRS, CDR2 YFSETQ. Trimming cost V 0 bases and J 8 bases, with 11 bases left between them. This CDR3 region has 14 residues.

The gene calls are TRBV5-1 and TRBJ1-6; the D gene is possibly TRBD1 (6 bases). Germline V lookup: CDR1 SGHRS, CDR2 YFSETQ. This CDR3 spans 15 amino acids. Trimming removed 4 bases from V and 1 base from J, with 9 bases in between. This CDR3 reads CASSLTGSYNSPLHF. The CDR3 DNA reads TGCGCCAGCAGCCTTACAGGGTCCTATAATTCACCCCTCCACTTT. The variable domain in full, with the rest retrieved from reference TRBV5-1 and TRBJ1-6, is KAGVTQTPRYLIKTRGQQVTLSCSPISGHRSVSWYQQTPGQGLQFLFEYFSETQRNKGNFPGRFSGRQFSNSRSEMNVSTLELGDSALYLCASSLTGSYNSPLHFGNGTRLTVT.

The chain combines TRBV11-3 with TRBJ2-7; D is unresolved. The ends were cut back, 1 base at V and 1 base at J, with 8 bases in the middle. There are 14 residues in the CDR3. Germline lookup yields CDR1 SGHNT and CDR2 YENEEA. CDR3: CASSLGTTSYEQYF. CDR3 nucleotides: TGTGCCAGCAGCTTAGGGACGACTTCCTACGAGCAGTACTTC.

This clone was detected a few times. This chain links TRBV19 with TRBJ2-6; weak D call: TRBD2 (5 bases). Germline loops: CDR1 LNHDA, CDR2 SQIVND (reference sequence). The CDR3 runs 16 residues. V was cut by 2 bases and J by 4 bases, with 12 bases left in between. CDR3 amino acids: CASSIIGGPGANVLTF. The DNA for the CDR3 is TGTGCCAGTAGTATAATTGGAGGTCCCGGGGCCAACGTCCTGACTTTC. Combining the CDR3 with reference TRBV19 and TRBJ2-6 gives the whole variable domain DGGITQSPKYLFRKEGQNVTLSCEQNLNHDAMYWYRQDPGQGLRLIYYSQIVNDFQKGDIAEGYSVSREKKESFPLTVTSAQKNPTAFYLCASSIIGGPGANVLTFGAGSRLTVL.

This clone was counted between two and nine times. The J gene is TRBJ1-5, the V gene TRBV11-3; no firm D call. This CDR3 contains 15 residues. V lost 3 bases and J 0 bases, leaving 9 bases between the germline ends. CDR1 and CDR2 from the germline V gene are SGHNT and YENEEA. The chain's CDR3 is CASSLLGHSNQPQHF. As DNA, the CDR3 is TGTGCCAGCAGCTTGTTAGGCCATAGCAATCAGCCCCAGCATTTT.

This clone came up a few times. The chain combines TRBV6-8 with TRBJ1-1; D gene ambiguous. The CDR3 totals 16 residues. The ends were cut back, 11 bases at V and 4 bases at J, with 26 bases in the middle. CDR1 is MNHGY, CDR2 SAAAGT, per germline. The CDR3 spells CAHSPGLIRVSTEAFF. CDR3 coding DNA: TGTGCCCATTCCCCCGGCCTCATTAGGGTGAGCACTGAAGCTTTCTTT.

The chain employs TRBV5-1 and TRBJ1-2; TRBD1 matches 7 bases. With 4 bases clipped from V and 6 bases from J, the junction kept 9 bases outside the gene matches. From germline, CDR1 is SGHRS and CDR2 YFSETQ. The CDR3 totals 14 residues. The chain's CDR3 is CASSPRGGGDGYTF. DNA of the CDR3: TGCGCCAGCAGCCCACGAGGGGGCGGAGATGGCTACACCTTC.

This chain uses TRBV9 with TRBJ1-2, with 7 bases fitting TRBD1. This CDR3 spans 16 amino acids. Losses at the gene ends were 5 bases for V and 0 bases for J; bases not matched to a gene: 10. Germline V gene sequence: CDR1 SGDLS, CDR2 YYNGEE. CDR3 sequence reads: CASSGQALRANYGYTF. The CDR3 coding sequence is TGTGCCAGCAGTGGACAGGCTTTAAGAGCTAACTATGGCTACACCTTC.

The rearrangement joins TRBV29-1 to TRBJ2-4; the D gene is possibly TRBD2 (7 bases). This CDR3 has 13 residues. CDR1 and CDR2 (germline): SQVTM, ANQGSEA. V was clipped by 4 bases and J by 6 bases, with 13 bases between them. CDR3 DNA sequence: TGCAGCGTTGTAGAGGGGGGGACAAACATTCAGTACTTC. It yields the protein CSVVEGGTNIQYF.

The chain couples TRBV5-1 to TRBJ1-5, with no clear D. The CDR3 sequence is 16 residues long. V lost 1 base to trimming and J lost 0 bases, with 11 bases between them. The germline CDR1 and CDR2 sequences are SGHRS and YFSETQ. In DNA form, the CDR3 reads TGCGCCAGCAGCTTGATGGCGCGGGATAGCAATCAGCCCCAGCATTTT. It encodes CASSLMARDSNQPQHF.

A few counts support this clone. The chain links TRBV11-3 to TRBJ1-6; the D is unclear. Germline CDR1 reads SGHNT; CDR2 reads YENEEA. Trimming pared 5 bases from V and 7 bases from J, leaving 12 bases between. The CDR3 sequence is 14 residues long. As DNA, the CDR3 is TGTGCCAGCAGCATCCGACGGCTAAATTCACCCCTCCACTTT. Residues: CASSIRRLNSPLHF.

This clone was observed a few times. The chain is built from TRBV11-3 and TRBJ1-2, with 11 bases fitting TRBD1. CDR3 length: 17 amino acids. Unmatched junction bases numbered 13, after V lost 3 bases and J lost 7 bases. CDR1 is SGHNT, CDR2 YENEEA, per germline. CDR3 nucleotides: TGTGCCAGCAGCTTGCCACTGGGATCCGGGACAGGGGGTGGCTACACCTTC. Residues: CASSLPLGSGTGGGYTF.

This clone was detected only a few times. The rearrangement joins TRBV11-3 to TRBJ1-4, with a weak D call TRBD1 (6 bases). This CDR3 has 15 amino acids. V shed 5 bases and J shed 7 bases, with 17 bases lying between them. The germline V gene has CDR1 SGHNT and CDR2 YENEEA. The CDR3 here is CASSLPQQGSEKLFF. DNA for the CDR3: TGTGCCAGCAGCCTGCCTCAACAGGGAAGTGAAAAACTGTTTTTT.

The sample holds a few counts of this clone. The J gene is TRBJ2-2, the V gene TRBV25-1, with unresolved D. CDR1 is MGHDK, CDR2 SYGVNS, per germline. This CDR3 is 14 amino acids long. V dropped 5 bases and J dropped 5 bases, with 12 bases sitting between them. The CDR3 loop reads CASSRSLLTGELFF. CDR3 bases: TGTGCCAGCAGTCGAAGTTTATTAACCGGGGAGCTGTTTTTT.

The rearrangement joins TRBV14 to TRBJ2-1, with D hard to call. The CDR3 consists of 15 residues. Trimming stripped 1 base from V and 7 bases from J, with 14 bases between. From germline, CDR1 is SGHDN and CDR2 FVKESK. CDR3 amino acids: CASSQGSGLWNEQFF. In nucleotides, the CDR3 is TGTGCCAGCAGCCAAGGGAGTGGTTTGTGGAATGAGCAGTTCTTC.

This chain uses TRBV11-3 with TRBJ2-7; 8 nucleotides match TRBD1. With 5 bases clipped from V and 0 bases from J, the junction kept 6 bases outside the gene matches. In germline, CDR1 is SGHNT, CDR2 YENEEA. CDR3 length equals 15 residues. The CDR3 DNA sequence: TGTGCCAGCAGCCCCGGACAGGGTAGCTCCTACGAGCAGTACTTC. Its protein is CASSPGQGSSYEQYF.

The chain recombines TRBV25-1 with TRBJ1-4; D gene uncertain. Looked up from germline, CDR1 is MGHDK and CDR2 is SYGVNS. The CDR3 sequence is 13 residues long. Trimming took 6 bases from V and 0 from J, leaving 5 bases between them. The chain's CDR3 is CASRDSTNEKLFF. In DNA form, the CDR3 reads TGTGCCAGCAGGGATTCAACTAATGAAAAACTGTTTTTT.